These T cell receptor beta chains were read from a single sample in a study of post-analysis software for immune sequencing data. TCRdb analysed the PCR reads with MiXCR anew, one entry per CDR3 protein. The table lists about 170,000 distinct CDR3 sequences, about 32% of them singletons, with around 1.5% in the top ten. Sequencing input: blood. These receptors all stem from a girl between 10 and 17 years old with multiple sclerosis. Both conserved end residues are part of each CDR3. The D gene is left open where the match is weak. Some rows mark clone size as missing; the rest say once, few, many or name a class of expanded clone.

V: TRBV20-1
size: -
D: TRBD2
J: TRBJ2-1
DNA: TGCAGTGCCACCGGGACTAGCGGGGGAGTATACAATGAGCAGTTCTTC
CDR3: CSATGTSGGVYNEQFF

V: TRBV2
size: many
D: -
J: TRBJ2-5
DNA: TGTGCCAGCACCCAGGGCGGAGAGACCCAGTACTTC
CDR3: CASTQGGETQYF

V: TRBV4-1
size: many
D: TRBD1
J: TRBJ2-6
DNA: TGCGCCAGCAGCCAGACTGGGACAGGGGGCGGCGTCCTGACTTTC
CDR3: CASSQTGTGGGVLTF

V: TRBV7-2
size: few
D: -
J: TRBJ2-5
DNA: TGTGCCAGCAGCTTTAGAGGCGGCTCCCCTCATGAGCAGTACTTC
CDR3: CASSFRGGSPHEQYF

V: TRBV27
size: few
D: TRBD2
J: TRBJ2-5
DNA: TGTGCCAGCAGTTTATCAATCGGGAGGGCCTTGGGGACCCAGTACTTC
CDR3: CASSLSIGRALGTQYF

V: TRBV6-1
size: -
D: TRBD1
J: TRBJ1-5
DNA: TGTGCCAGCAGACTGGGACAGGGCGATCAGCCCCAGCATTTT
CDR3: CASRLGQGDQPQHF

V: TRBV3-1
size: -
D: -
J: TRBJ1-6
DNA: TGTGCCAGCACCCCCGGGGGCCCCTATAATTCACCCCTCCACTTT
CDR3: CASTPGGPYNSPLHF

V: TRBV20-1
size: many
D: -
J: TRBJ1-2
DNA: TGCAGTGCTAGACTTTGGACAGCCGCTAACTATGGCTACACCTTC
CDR3: CSARLWTAANYGYTF

V: TRBV20-1
size: -
D: -
J: TRBJ2-1
DNA: TGCAGTGCTAGATCACTTGGGGATGAGCAGTTCTTC
CDR3: CSARSLGDEQFF

V: TRBV6-1
size: -
D: -
J: TRBJ2-3
DNA: TGTGCCAGCACGGGTTTTGGGTGGGGGGCTTCGTACACAGATACGCAGTATTTT
CDR3: CASTGFGWGASYTDTQYF

V: TRBV12-3/TRBV12-4
size: -
D: -
J: TRBJ1-1
DNA: TGTGCCAGCAGTTTGGGGGCTGGAAACACTGAAGCTTTCTTT
CDR3: CASSLGAGNTEAFF

V: TRBV12-3/TRBV12-4
size: many
D: -
J: TRBJ2-3
DNA: TGTGCCAGCAGTCTACAGGGGACTCAGACAGATACGCAGTATTTT
CDR3: CASSLQGTQTDTQYF

V: TRBV20-1
size: -
D: -
J: TRBJ2-7
DNA: TGCAGTGCTACCCCCAGTCCGTACTACGAGCAGTACTTC
CDR3: CSATPSPYYEQYF

V: TRBV5-1
size: -
D: TRBD1
J: TRBJ2-1
DNA: TGCGCCAGCAGCTCAACAGGGGGATACAATGAGCGGTTCTTC
CDR3: CASSSTGGYNERFF

V: TRBV30
size: many
D: TRBD1
J: TRBJ1-2
DNA: TGTGCCTGGAGTGGGGAGGGGGCGCTTAGCTATGGCTACACCTTC
CDR3: CAWSGEGALSYGYTF

V: TRBV3-1
size: many
D: -
J: TRBJ2-5
DNA: TGTGCCAGCAGCGCCGGGACTCTTCGAGAGCAGTACTTC
CDR3: CASSAGTLREQYF

V: TRBV6-4
size: -
D: TRBD2
J: TRBJ2-3
DNA: TGTGCCAGCAGCCGGGCTAGCGGGACCACAGATACGCAGTATTTT
CDR3: CASSRASGTTDTQYF

V: TRBV20-1
size: few
D: -
J: TRBJ2-5
DNA: TGCAGTGCTAGCCGCGACAGTATGACCCAAGAGACCCAGTACTTC
CDR3: CSASRDSMTQETQYF

V: TRBV5-1
size: many
D: TRBD2
J: TRBJ2-7
DNA: TGCGCCAGCAGCCCCATAGCGGGAGCCCCCTCAGGATCGGGTGAGCAGTACTTC
CDR3: CASSPIAGAPSGSGEQYF

V: TRBV3-1
size: -
D: -
J: TRBJ2-5
DNA: TGTGCCAGCAGCCAAGAACACCGGCTTTTGGGAGAGCAGTACTTC
CDR3: CASSQEHRLLGEQYF

V: TRBV27
size: many
D: TRBD1
J: TRBJ2-5
DNA: TGTGCCAGCAGTTTATCCCAGGGGGTTAGGGTGCAGTACTTC
CDR3: CASSLSQGVRVQYF

V: TRBV12-3/TRBV12-4
size: -
D: TRBD1
J: TRBJ1-5
DNA: TGTGCCAGCAGTCCGTTTAAGGGCAGGGGGCCGTTTGAGTGGGGCAATCAGCCCCAGCATTTT
CDR3: CASSPFKGRGPFEWGNQPQHF

V: TRBV27
size: -
D: -
J: TRBJ2-1
DNA: TGTGCCAGCACCGTGGACGCGGGGAATGAGCAGTTCTTC
CDR3: CASTVDAGNEQFF

V: TRBV7-8
size: few
D: TRBD2
J: TRBJ2-1
DNA: TGTGCCAGCAGCCCCCGGGGGGGCGAGAATGAGCAGTTCTTC
CDR3: CASSPRGGENEQFF